This T cell receptor (beta chain) was identified in a study of cytomegalovirus exposure and HLA in healthy donors. It was with 60 Vbeta and 13 Jbeta primers that the PCR ran. TCRdb's copy holds only in-frame clones and misses some; the assay was immunoSEQ multiplex PCR. This table holds 170,000 or so clones, approximately 80% found once. V shed 6 bases and J shed 0 bases, with 12 bases lying between them. The CDR3 is 14 residues long. Germline loops: CDR1 MNHEY, CDR2 SVGAGI. A remark on this clone: Its antigen is unknown.

Whole-study results and caveats: As a later analysis showed, several of the most significant clusters appeared to be linked to common viral pathogens.

V and J are TRBV6-5 and TRBJ2-7; perhaps TRBD1 as D (5 bases). The sequence derives from a male donor in good health and CMV-seropositive. Material: PBMCs. In nucleotides, the CDR3 is TGTGCCAGCAGAACCAGGGCTTCCTCCTACGAGCAGTACTTC. Its protein is CASRTRASSYEQYF.